Included here is one TCR beta chain sequence, with context. The data originate from a study of PD-L1 blockade in urothelial cancer. Study in general: Blood analysis was done at 3 weeks (second dose) and 6 weeks after treatment began.

The CDR3 is 17 residues long. Only in-frame clones appear in the TCRdb table, and some are missing; sequencing was by immunoSEQ multiplex PCR. The sample holds around 120,000 clones; around 82% are singletons and the top ten take 2.4%. The clonotype originates from a man between 45 and 60 years old with urothelial cancer. The rearrangement joins TRBV21-1 to TRBJ1-5; the table calls TRBD1, which could not be checked here. TRBV21-1 is assigned pseudogene status. Source: PBMCs, taken around atezolizumab (anti-PD-L1) treatment. CDR3 protein: CASNNPEGQPIFKPQHF. CDR3 DNA sequence: TGTGCCAGCAACAACCCGGAGGGACAGCCAATTTTTAAGCCCCAGCATTTT.